This TCR beta chain was sequenced for a study of blood T cell repertoires in COVID-19. Germline CDR1 reads SQVTM; CDR2 reads ANQGSEA. The V and J ends lost 6 bases and 0 bases, in that order; junction bases with no gene match: 7. The CDR3 has 14 residues. The authors' processing: From reference gene primer amplification, estimates of nucleated cell counts were derived. The table came from immunoSEQ multiplex PCR; TCRdb's copy has only in-frame clones and leaves some out. D and trimming come from the DNA, and the V and J calls and clone size come from that table. In the table there are about 80,000 clones, 90% of which are singletons.

The rearrangement joins TRBV29-1 to TRBJ2-7; 8 nucleotides agree with TRBD2. The TCR originated in a woman at least 80 years old with active or convalescent COVID-19. Specimen: peripheral blood. The CDR3 reads CSVPLAGSSYEQYF. DNA of the CDR3: TGCAGCGTCCCCCTAGCGGGCAGCTCCTACGAGCAGTACTTC.